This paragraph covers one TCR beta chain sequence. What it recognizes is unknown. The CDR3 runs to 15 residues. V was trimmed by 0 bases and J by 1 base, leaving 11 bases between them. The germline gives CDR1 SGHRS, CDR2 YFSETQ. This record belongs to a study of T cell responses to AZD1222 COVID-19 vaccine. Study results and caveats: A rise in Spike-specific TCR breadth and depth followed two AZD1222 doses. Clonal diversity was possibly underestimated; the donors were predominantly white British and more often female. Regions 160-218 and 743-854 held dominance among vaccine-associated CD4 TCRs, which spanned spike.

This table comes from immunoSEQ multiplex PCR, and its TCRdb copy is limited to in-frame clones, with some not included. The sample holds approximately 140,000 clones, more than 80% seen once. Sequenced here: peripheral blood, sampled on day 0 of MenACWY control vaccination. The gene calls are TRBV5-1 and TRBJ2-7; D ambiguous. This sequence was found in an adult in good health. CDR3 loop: CASSLGPTYSYEQYF. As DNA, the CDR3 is TGCGCCAGCAGCTTGGGGCCTACATATTCCTACGAGCAGTACTTC.